This passage covers 24 T cell receptor beta chains from one sample sequenced in a study of shared clonotypes between healthy human individuals. The protocol was immunoSEQ multiplex PCR, while the TCRdb copy is restricted to in-frame clones and leaves out a portion. Of 2,500,000 or so clones listed, 93% were seen once; the top ten hold approximately 0.37%. The sample taken for sequencing was naive CD4+ T cells from PBMCs. Subset reported: CD45RA+ positively selected. These TCRs come from a man between 18 and 29 years old in good health. Some clones in this sample may be carry-over from other donors' samples.

The chain links TRBV5-1 to TRBJ2-1; the D is unclear. Trimming left V 0 bases short and J 10 bases short, with 14 bases between. Per the germline V gene, CDR1 is SGHRS and CDR2 is YFSETQ. CDR3 length: 14 residues. The DNA for the CDR3 is TGCGCCAGCAGCTTGGTAGGACCTCCCGTCGAGCAGTTCTTC. It encodes CASSLVGPPVEQFF.

CDR3 loop: CASSFAPGGRFNEQFF. Here the CDR3 DNA reads TGTGCCAGCAGCTTCGCCCCAGGCGGGAGGTTTAATGAGCAGTTCTTC. This sequence joins TRBV5-4 and TRBJ2-1; 8 positions match TRBD2. From germline, CDR1 is SGHNT and CDR2 YYREEE (reference sequence). This CDR3 contains 16 residues. V shed 2 bases and J 7 bases; nucleotides not matched to a gene: 11.

V gene TRBV2 combines with J gene TRBJ2-5, with 10 bases matching TRBD1. This CDR3 is built from 15 residues. CDR1 and CDR2 from the germline V gene are SNHLY and FYNNEI. After removal of 7 bases from V and 5 bases from J, the junction contained 10 bases not matched to a gene. Written as DNA, the CDR3 is TGTGCCAGCACCATAGACAGGGGGCAGGGGGAGACCCAGTACTTC. As protein: CASTIDRGQGETQYF.

This CDR3 is CASSPLRTGLYNEQFF. The CDR3 DNA reads as TGTGCCAGCAGCCCCTTACGAACAGGACTTTACAATGAGCAGTTCTTC. The chain carries TRBV14 and TRBJ2-1; either TRBD1 or TRBD2 may supply D (5 bases each). V lost 4 bases to trimming and J lost 4 bases, with 17 bases between them. Germline V gene sequence: CDR1 SGHDN, CDR2 FVKESK. The CDR3 is made up of 16 amino acids.

The V and J genes are TRBV7-7 and TRBJ2-1; D is possibly TRBD2 (6 bases). Looked up from germline, CDR1 is SSHAT and CDR2 is FNYEAQ (reference sequence). The V and J ends lost 4 bases and 6 bases respectively, with 13 bases between them. This CDR3 is built from 14 residues. The CDR3 nucleotides read TGTGCCAGCAGCTCGACTAGTATAAGCAATGAGCAGTTCTTC. The encoded protein is CASSSTSISNEQFF.

The chain combines TRBV7-2 with TRBJ2-1; 12 nucleotides line up with TRBD1. The V and J ends lost 1 base and 12 bases, in that order; junction bases with no gene match: 7. This CDR3 contains 15 residues. The germline gives CDR1 SGHTA, CDR2 FQGNSA. As DNA, the CDR3 is TGTGCCAGCAGCTTAGTTGCCGGGACAGGGGGCTGGCAGTTCTTC. This gives the protein CASSLVAGTGGWQFF.

CDR3 region: CASSTTRTSSGNTIYF. The CDR3 nucleotides read TGTGCCAGCAGTACTACCCGGACCAGCTCTGGAAACACCATATATTTT. This chain uses TRBV2 with TRBJ1-3; D is ambiguous. There are 16 residues in the CDR3. Germline CDR1 SNHLY, CDR2 FYNNEI. The V end was cut by 5 bases, the J end by 0 bases, with 14 bases between. The full variable domain, its missing parts supplied by reference TRBV2 and TRBJ1-3, is EPEVTQTPSHQVTQMGQEVILRCVPISNHLYFYWYRQILGQKVEFLVSFYNNEISEKSEIFDDQFSVERPDGSNFTLKIRSTKLEDSAMYFCASSTTRTSSGNTIYFGEGSWLTVV.

The V gene is TRBV6-6, the J gene TRBJ1-5; no definite D call. The germline gives CDR1 MNHNY, CDR2 SVGAGI (reference sequence). This CDR3 region has 13 residues. With 5 bases removed from V and 9 bases from J, the gap between germline ends came to 14 bases. DNA for the CDR3: TGTGCCAGCAGTCCTCCGGGCCCTGGGCCCCAGCATTTT. It translates to CASSPPGPGPQHF.

The chain employs TRBV23-1 and TRBJ1-5; TRBD1 might be the D (6 bases). TRBV23-1 is marked as an open reading frame, function uncertain. The CDR3 totals 16 residues. V lost 0 bases, J lost 7 bases, and 16 bases lay in between. CDR3 in amino acids: CASSQSVRGHGQPQHF. The CDR3, as DNA: TGCGCCAGCAGTCAATCCGTGAGGGGACACGGACAGCCCCAGCATTTT.

The gene calls are TRBV5-8 and TRBJ1-5; D gene unclear. Germline V CDR1 and CDR2: SGHTS, YDEGEE. There are 15 residues in the CDR3. Trimming removed 0 bases at V and 0 bases at J, with 7 bases between. The CDR3, as DNA: TGTGCCAGCAGCTTGGACGGATATAGCAATCAGCCCCAGCATTTT. This codes for CASSLDGYSNQPQHF.

This clone appeared a few times. The rearrangement joins TRBV4-1 to TRBJ1-1, with no clear D. The CDR3 is 14 amino acids. Germline CDR1 MGHRA, CDR2 YSYEKL. Deletions cut 1 base from V and 4 bases from J, with 10 bases between. The CDR3, as DNA: TGCGCCAGCAGCCAAGTCCTCCCAAGCACTGAAGCTTTCTTT. Its protein product is CASSQVLPSTEAFF.

This rearrangement joins TRBV12-5 to TRBJ2-7, with 8 positions matching TRBD2. The V gene end was trimmed by 6 bases and the J gene end by 2 bases; junction bases not matched to a gene: 6. Germline loops: CDR1 LGHNT, CDR2 FRNRAP. The CDR3 has 14 residues. CDR3 nucleotide sequence: TGTGCTAGTGGCACTAGCGGAGGACCCTACGAGCAGTACTTC. This gives the protein CASGTSGGPYEQYF.

The V call is TRBV15, the J call TRBJ2-1, with 10 bases lining up with TRBD1. In germline, CDR1 is LNHNV, CDR2 YYDKDF (reference sequence). CDR3 length: 18 amino acids. The ends lost 0 bases at V and 8 bases at J; junction bases unmatched: 13. This chain's CDR3 is CATSRDLVGTGVRDEQFF. The CDR3 DNA is TGTGCCACCAGCAGAGATCTCGTAGGGACAGGGGTAAGGGATGAGCAGTTCTTC.

The J gene is TRBJ2-7, the V gene TRBV2; 7 bases fit TRBD1. Germline V lookup: CDR1 SNHLY, CDR2 FYNNEI. The trim removed 4 bases at V and 3 bases at J, leaving 6 bases unmatched. The CDR3 sequence is 14 residues long. The CDR3 nucleotides are TGTGCCAGCAGTGGACAGGGTAGGCTCTACGAGCAGTACTTC. Residues: CASSGQGRLYEQYF.

The V call is TRBV9, the J call TRBJ2-7; D ambiguous. The CDR3 extends over 14 amino acids. V was cut by 1 base and J by 0 bases, with 8 bases left in between. The germline CDR1 and CDR2 sequences are SGDLS and YYNGEE. The CDR3 reads CASSVFDNSYEQYF. The CDR3 DNA reads TGTGCCAGCAGCGTATTTGACAACTCCTACGAGCAGTACTTC.

The chain couples TRBV5-1 to TRBJ1-1; 7 bases are shared with TRBD1. After removal of 3 bases from V and 2 bases from J, the junction contained 4 bases not matched to a gene. Germline assignment: CDR1 SGHRS and CDR2 YFSETQ. This CDR3 spans 14 amino acids. The CDR3 bases are TGCGCCAGCAGCTCGACAGGGAGAAACACTGAAGCTTTCTTT. It yields the protein CASSSTGRNTEAFF.

This chain uses TRBV7-3 with TRBJ2-1, with 14 bases fitting TRBD2. This CDR3 contains 16 residues. V lost 5 bases, J lost 9 bases, and 9 bases stayed unmatched. CDR1 and CDR2 from the germline V gene are SGHTA and FQGTGA. The DNA of the CDR3 is TGTGCCAGCAGCCCCGGGACTAGCGGGAGCACCCCTGAGCAGTTCTTC. It is translated as CASSPGTSGSTPEQFF.

CDR3: CAWSEQLSGNTIYF. The CDR3 nucleotides are TGTGCCTGGAGCGAGCAACTCTCTGGAAACACCATATATTTT. The chain recombines TRBV30 with TRBJ1-3, with D uncertain. The CDR3 totals 14 residues. CDR1 GTSNPN and CDR2 SVGIG come from the germline V gene (reference sequence). Deletions cut 3 bases from V and 0 bases from J, with 9 bases between.

The genes are TRBV21-1 and TRBJ2-7; TRBD2 was called by the table and not checked on the DNA. TRBV21-1 constitutes a pseudogene. This CDR3 is 14 amino acids long. The CDR3 here is CASSTRGLSYEQYF. DNA of the CDR3: TGTGCCAGCAGCACCCGGGGACTTTCCTACGAGCAGTACTTC.

The V gene is TRBV5-5, the J gene TRBJ1-3; D might be TRBD1 (5 bases). The germline V and J ends were trimmed by 4 bases and 2 bases, with 10 bases remaining between them. Germline CDR1 and CDR2: SGHKS and YYEKEE (reference sequence). This CDR3 region has 14 residues. The DNA for the CDR3 is TGTGCCAGCAGCCCGCAGGGTACTGGAAACACCATATATTTT. This sequence encodes CASSPQGTGNTIYF.

This chain uses TRBV19 with TRBJ2-1; D might be TRBD2 (5 bases). Trimming removed 4 bases from V and 7 bases from J, with 11 bases in between. The length of the CDR3 is 13 residues. Germline values: CDR1 LNHDA, CDR2 SQIVND (reference sequence). The DNA of the CDR3 is TGTGCCAGTAGTAGAATGAGGGCGAATGAGCAGTTCTTC. This codes for CASSRMRANEQFF.

The rearrangement uses TRBV19 and TRBJ1-5; D possibly corresponds to TRBD1 (6 bases). The length of the CDR3 is 12 residues. V lost 5 bases and J 11 bases, leaving 13 bases between the germline ends. Germline V lookup: CDR1 LNHDA, CDR2 SQIVND (reference sequence). The DNA of the CDR3 is TGTGCCAGTAGTGGAGTCGAGGGGGCCCAGCATTTT. This encodes CASSGVEGAQHF.

This chain connects TRBV28 to TRBJ1-2, with TRBD1 as a possible D gene (5 bases). CDR3 length equals 16 residues. Germline V gives CDR1 MDHEN, CDR2 SYDVKM. V was shortened by 6 bases and J by 5 bases, with 22 bases between the two germline ends. CDR3 protein: CASRTALGRDGYGYTF. CDR3 nucleotides: TGTGCCAGCAGGACTGCGTTGGGCAGGGATGGGTATGGCTACACCTTC.

This clone is a singleton in its sample. V gene TRBV18 combines with J gene TRBJ2-4; a possible D gene is TRBD1 (6 bases). Between the trimmed V and J ends, which lost 0 bases and 4 bases, there was a span of 13 bases. Germline lookup yields CDR1 KGHSH and CDR2 LQKENI. The CDR3 contains 16 residues. CDR3 nucleotides: TGTGCCAGCTCACCACCGATACAGGGTGGGAAAAACATTCAGTACTTC. Translated: CASSPPIQGGKNIQYF.